What follows describes a single TCR beta chain. The source of the sample is a study of CD8 T cells in Susac syndrome. RNA was extracted with the RNeasy kit, and a quantity of roughly 0.5 to 1 ug was reverse transcribed using random hexamers. TCR beta CDR3 was amplified by immunoSEQ covering 54 Vbeta and 13 Jbeta. TCRdb passed the immunoSEQ multiplex PCR reads through MiXCR, listing each CDR3 protein once. The table shows fewer than 200,000 distinct CDR3 sequences, with approximately 95% occurring only once. The sequenced sample consisted of CD4+ T cells from PBMCs. This TCR was recovered from a human donor in good health.

The CDR3 DNA reads as TGTGCCAGCAGTGAACCGGCGGGGGGGAGCACAGATACGCAGTATTTT. Amino acid sequence: CASSEPAGGSTDTQYF. V and J are TRBV6-1 and TRBJ2-3; 9 bases align to TRBD2. The V gene end was trimmed by 2 bases and the J gene end by 0 bases; junction bases not matched to a gene: 3. The germline V gene has CDR1 MNHNS and CDR2 SASEGT. CDR3 length: 16 residues.